Listed below are T cell receptor beta chains from one sample, sequenced in a study of control samples from healthy donors and cancer patients. Assay used: immunoSEQ multiplex PCR; TCRdb lists only in-frame clones, some missing. The sample includes around 140,000 clones, roughly 91% of them seen just once. Specimen: PBMCs. The receptor set was obtained from a man in his forties or fifties with head and neck cancer. Both conserved end residues are part of each CDR3. Each record gives: J gene, V gene, clone size, D gene, CDR3 DNA, CDR3 protein. A D gene is named only where the DNA matches it firmly. Size tells how often a clone was seen (once, few, many) or the class of an expanded clone, and some rows leave it out.

TRBJ2-3	TRBV11-2	NA	TRBD2	TGTGCCAGCAGGACTAGCGGTTTCACAGATACGCAGTATTTT	CASRTSGFTDTQYF
TRBJ2-1	TRBV5-4	NA	TRBD1	TGTGCCAGCAGCTTGGGCCAGGGGGCCTACAATGAGCAGTTCTTC	CASSLGQGAYNEQFF
TRBJ2-7	TRBV3-1/TRBV3-2	NA	NA	TGTGCCAGCACTCCCGGGGGCTACGAGCAGTACTTC	CASTPGGYEQYF
TRBJ1-1	TRBV2	NA	TRBD1	TGTGCCAGCAGTGAACCGGGACAGGGGATCGCTGAAGCTTTCTTT	CASSEPGQGIAEAFF
TRBJ2-1	TRBV4-2	NA	NA	TGTGCCAGCAGCCATCCTATTACTGGGGAGGATGAGCAGTTCTTC	CASSHPITGEDEQFF
TRBJ2-2	TRBV28	NA	TRBD1	TGTGCCAGCAGTTTACCCCAGGGGGACACCGGGGAGCTGTTTTTT	CASSLPQGDTGELFF
TRBJ1-1	TRBV5-5	NA	NA	TGTGCCAGCAGCTTGGTAGGTCGGAGCACTGAAGCTTTCTTT	CASSLVGRSTEAFF
TRBJ2-2	TRBV30	NA	NA	TGTGCCTGGAGCCCTTGGGCCGGGGAGCTGTTTTTT	CAWSPWAGELFF
TRBJ2-7	TRBV27	NA	TRBD2	TGTGCCAGCAGGCTATTCTCCGATCCGGGACTAGCGGGAGGGTGGGAGCAGTACTTC	CASRLFSDPGLAGGWEQYF
TRBJ1-3	TRBV12-3/TRBV12-4	NA	NA	TGTGCCAGCAGGGGCTACTCTGGAAACACCATATATTTT	CASRGYSGNTIYF
TRBJ2-1	TRBV29-1	NA	TRBD2	TGCAGCGTTGAAGATTTCCGGGAGGGTGGTGAGCAGTTCTTC	CSVEDFREGGEQFF
TRBJ2-6	TRBV5-1	NA	NA	TGCGCCAGCAGCTTGTATCCCCGGACCCCTGGGGCCAACGTCCTGACTTTC	CASSLYPRTPGANVLTF
TRBJ2-3	TRBV9	NA	TRBD2	TGTGCCAGCAGCGTATTTGGACTAGCGGGGGATCCAGATACGCAGTATTTT	CASSVFGLAGDPDTQYF
TRBJ1-2	TRBV6-1	NA	NA	TGTGCCAGCAGTGAAGCCCCCCGGGGGGAGGGTCGTGGCTACACCTTC	CASSEAPRGEGRGYTF
TRBJ1-5	TRBV7-2	few	NA	TGTGCCAGCAGCTTAGACAGGAGCAATCAGCCCCAGCATTTT	CASSLDRSNQPQHF
TRBJ1-1	TRBV28	NA	NA	TGTGCCAGCAGTTCTTGGGGGACTGCTTACGGTTTCTTT	CASSSWGTAYGFF
TRBJ2-7	TRBV7-7	NA	TRBD1	TGTGCTAGCAGTCCGGGACAGGGGTACCCCGAGCAGTACTTC	CASSPGQGYPEQYF
TRBJ1-2	TRBV7-6	NA	NA	TGTGCCAGCAGCTTTCGACAGGACGACTATGGCTACACCTTC	CASSFRQDDYGYTF
TRBJ2-3	TRBV11-2	once	NA	TGTGCCAGCAGGCAAATCGGCACAGATACGCAGTATTTT	CASRQIGTDTQYF
TRBJ2-1	TRBV7-7	NA	NA	TGTGCTAGCAGCCAGATCGACAGATATGAGCAGTTCTTC	CASSQIDRYEQFF
TRBJ2-2	TRBV9	NA	NA	TGTGCCAGCAGTGACGGGCTTAACACCGGGGAGCTGTTTTTT	CASSDGLNTGELFF
TRBJ1-3	TRBV5-4	NA	NA	TGTGCCAGCAGCTCGGGGAGTTCTGGAAACACCATATATTTT	CASSSGSSGNTIYF
TRBJ1-1	TRBV18	NA	NA	TGTGCCAGCTCACCAGAGGGTCCGGGTGAAGCTTTCTTT	CASSPEGPGEAFF
TRBJ2-1	TRBV21-1	NA	NA	TGTGCCAGCACCCAGGGGTGTGGGGGTTATAGCTCCTACAATGAGCAGTTCTTC	CASTQGCGGYSSYNEQFF
TRBJ2-5	TRBV5-1	NA	NA	TGCGCCAGCAGCTTGTTCCCGGGGAGTGGAGAGACCCAGTACTTC	CASSLFPGSGETQYF
TRBJ2-2	TRBV6-5	NA	NA	TGTGCCGGCAGGCTCCAGATAAACACCGGGGAGCTGTTTTTT	CAGRLQINTGELFF
TRBJ2-1	TRBV3-1/TRBV3-2	NA	TRBD2	TGTGCCAGCAGCCCCCAGACTAGCGGGGAACACAATGAGCAGTTCTTC	CASSPQTSGEHNEQFF
TRBJ2-3	TRBV7-3	NA	TRBD1	TGTGCCAGCAGCTCGGGACAGTCAACAGATACGCAGTATTTT	CASSSGQSTDTQYF
TRBJ2-1	TRBV27	NA	NA	TGTGCCTTGACAACGGTATACAATGAGCAGTTCTTC	CALTTVYNEQFF
TRBJ2-2	TRBV10-1	NA	TRBD2	TGCGCCAGCAGTGAGGCGAGCGGGGATACCGGGGAGCTGTTTTTT	CASSEASGDTGELFF
TRBJ2-1	TRBV12-5	once	TRBD2	TGTGCTAGTGGTAAGGGACTAGCGGGAGGGGATGAGCAGTTCTTC	CASGKGLAGGDEQFF
TRBJ2-1	TRBV19	NA	NA	TGTGCCAGTAGTATACCCGGGCAGGGAACCTACAATGAGCAGTTCTTC	CASSIPGQGTYNEQFF
TRBJ1-2	TRBV12-5	NA	NA	TGTGCTAGTGGTTCTTCCGAGGACTACCATGGCTACACCTTC	CASGSSEDYHGYTF
TRBJ1-5	TRBV14	NA	NA	TGTGCCAGCAGCCAAGATGTGGAACAGCCCCAGCATTTT	CASSQDVEQPQHF
TRBJ2-1	TRBV27	NA	NA	TGTGCCAGCAGCCTCACTAGTGGCTACAATGAGCAGTTCTTC	CASSLTSGYNEQFF
TRBJ2-3	TRBV12-5	once	NA	TGTGCTAGTGGTCCGTTCATTGGGGGTAGCACAGATACGCAGTATTTT	CASGPFIGGSTDTQYF
TRBJ1-6	TRBV27	NA	NA	TGTGCCAGCAGCAGAGCCTCCTATAATTCACCCCTCCACTTT	CASSRASYNSPLHF
TRBJ1-2	TRBV5-8	NA	NA	TGTGCCAGCAGCTTGGACAGATATGGCTACACCTTC	CASSLDRYGYTF
TRBJ1-4	TRBV4-2	NA	NA	TGTGCCAGCAGCCTTCAGCCAGGAGCAACTAATGAAAAACTGTTTTTT	CASSLQPGATNEKLFF
TRBJ2-1	TRBV6-6	NA	TRBD1	TGTGCCAGCAGTTACCCAGGACAGGGAGCCAATGAGCAGTTCTTC	CASSYPGQGANEQFF
TRBJ2-2	TRBV18	NA	NA	TGTGCCAGCTCATGGACAGTGAACACCGGGGAGCTGTTTTTT	CASSWTVNTGELFF
TRBJ2-3	TRBV7-9	NA	TRBD2	TGTGCCAGCAGCTTAGCCCAGCGGGGTCATACTGGCACAGATACGCAGTATTTT	CASSLAQRGHTGTDTQYF
TRBJ1-5	TRBV18	NA	NA	TGTGCCAGCTCACTACGGGACATTCCGCCCCAGCATTTT	CASSLRDIPPQHF
TRBJ2-3	TRBV7-6	once	NA	TGTGCCAGCAGCCTACAGGGACTCTTCACAGATACGCAGTATTTT	CASSLQGLFTDTQYF
TRBJ2-7	TRBV11-3	NA	NA	TGTGCCAGCAGCTTAGGACAGGAGTACGAGCAGTACTTC	CASSLGQEYEQYF
TRBJ1-2	TRBV10-3	NA	NA	TGTGCCATCAGTGACGGAGACAGCTATGGCTACACCTTC	CAISDGDSYGYTF
TRBJ2-1	TRBV19	NA	NA	TGTGCCAGTACCTCGGTGCAGGGTCCCCACAGGGAGCAGTTCTTC	CASTSVQGPHREQFF
TRBJ2-3	TRBV5-6	once	NA	TGTGCCAGCACCTCCTTGGGGGGTAGAACAGATACGCAGTATTTT	CASTSLGGRTDTQYF
TRBJ2-5	TRBV11-3	NA	TRBD2	TGTGCCAGCAGCCGCGGACTAGCGGGGGGAGGTGAGACCCAGTACTTC	CASSRGLAGGGETQYF
TRBJ2-2	TRBV2	NA	TRBD1	TGTGCCAGCAGCGGAAGCGGACAGGTCTCCCTTGGGGCCGGGGAGCTGTTTTTT	CASSGSGQVSLGAGELFF
TRBJ1-6	TRBV6-2/TRBV6-3	NA	TRBD1	TGTGCCAGCAGCCCTCGACAGGGCAGCTCCTATAATTCACCCCTCCACTTT	CASSPRQGSSYNSPLHF
TRBJ1-2	TRBV5-4	NA	TRBD1	TGTGCCAGCAGTTTTTCAGGGGGGATTAACGGCTACACCTTC	CASSFSGGINGYTF